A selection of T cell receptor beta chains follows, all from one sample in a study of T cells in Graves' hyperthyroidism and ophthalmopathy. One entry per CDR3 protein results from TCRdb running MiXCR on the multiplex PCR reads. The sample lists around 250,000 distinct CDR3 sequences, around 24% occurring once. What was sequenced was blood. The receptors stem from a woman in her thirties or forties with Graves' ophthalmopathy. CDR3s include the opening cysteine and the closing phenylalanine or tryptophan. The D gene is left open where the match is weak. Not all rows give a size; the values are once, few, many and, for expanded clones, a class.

TGTGCCAGCAGCCGGGGACCCACGAACACCGGGGAGCTGTTTTTT	CASSRGPTNTGELFF	TRBJ2-2	-	many	TRBV7-9
TGCAGTGCTGATGGGCCTCTAGAGCAGTACTTC	CSADGPLEQYF	TRBJ2-7	-	few	TRBV20-1
TGTGCCAGCAGCTTGGCGGGGGCGGGCGGGGAGCTGTTTTTT	CASSLAGAGGELFF	TRBJ2-2	-	many	TRBV5-5
TGTGCCAGCAGCGGACAGGGTGAGGAGCCCCAGCATTTT	CASSGQGEEPQHF	TRBJ1-5	TRBD1	many	TRBV6-2/TRBV6-3
TGTGCCACCAGTGATTCTTTGGGACAGTCCGACTCTGGGGCCAACGTCCTGACTTTC	CATSDSLGQSDSGANVLTF	TRBJ2-6	TRBD1	many	TRBV24-1
TGTGCCAGCAGTTTGGGACAGGGCTCGTACCCTTATAATTCACCCCTCCACTTT	CASSLGQGSYPYNSPLHF	TRBJ1-6	TRBD1	-	TRBV27
TGTGCCAGCTCACCGCGGACTAGGATGGAGACCCAGTACTTC	CASSPRTRMETQYF	TRBJ2-5	TRBD2	many	TRBV18
TGTGCCAGCAGTTATTCATCAGAGGTATCCACTGAAGCTTTCTTT	CASSYSSEVSTEAFF	TRBJ1-1	-	-	TRBV6-2/TRBV6-3
TGTGCCAGCAGCTTAAACCCCGGAGGCGGAGGCGGACAGACCCAGTACTTC	CASSLNPGGGGGQTQYF	TRBJ2-5	-	many	TRBV11-1
TGTGCCAACGCAGGGGTTACCGGGGAGCTGTTTTTT	CANAGVTGELFF	TRBJ2-2	-	many	TRBV6-1
TGTGCCAGCAGTGGCTTACTGTACACCGGGGAGCTGTTTTTT	CASSGLLYTGELFF	TRBJ2-2	-	many	TRBV28
TGTGCCAGCAGACCGGGACAGATCGGGACCCAGTACTTC	CASRPGQIGTQYF	TRBJ2-5	TRBD1	many	TRBV28
TGTGCCAGCAACAGGAACCAAGGGGACAGGGTACGCGAGCAGTACTTC	CASNRNQGDRVREQYF	TRBJ2-7	TRBD1	-	TRBV12-3/TRBV12-4
TGTGCCAGCAGGTCCTTCCGCTCCTACGAGCAGTACTTC	CASRSFRSYEQYF	TRBJ2-7	-	-	TRBV6-1
TGTGCCACCAGCAGAGGTGGGACAGGGCCCACCGGGGAGCTGTTTTTT	CATSRGGTGPTGELFF	TRBJ2-2	TRBD1	many	TRBV15
TGCGCCAGCAGCCTTCAACTAGCGGGACAAGAGACCCAGTACTTC	CASSLQLAGQETQYF	TRBJ2-5	TRBD2	many	TRBV4-1
TGTGCCAGCAGTAGGATACTGGGACAGCTTCAAGAGACCCAGTACTTC	CASSRILGQLQETQYF	TRBJ2-5	TRBD1	many	TRBV6-5
TGTGCCAGCAGTACCCTGGGACTAGCGGGAGTAAGCGGGGAGCTGTTTTTT	CASSTLGLAGVSGELFF	TRBJ2-2	TRBD2	few	TRBV6-1
TGTGCCAGCAGCCCCACATCGGACAGGTTCTATGGCTACACCTTC	CASSPTSDRFYGYTF	TRBJ1-2	TRBD1	-	TRBV11-2
TGTGCCTGGAGTGTTAGGGGAGGGCCCGACGAGCAGTACTTC	CAWSVRGGPDEQYF	TRBJ2-7	TRBD2	many	TRBV30
TGTGCCACCAGCAGAAGGTTCTACACTGAAGCTTTCTTT	CATSRRFYTEAFF	TRBJ1-1	-	many	TRBV15
TGTGCCAGCAGCCCTTTTACAGGGTTTGAGTTGCTGGCCAAAAACATTCAGTACTTC	CASSPFTGFELLAKNIQYF	TRBJ2-4	-	-	TRBV7-3
TGCAGCGTTGGGGGGGGGAGGGATCAGCCCCAGCATTTT	CSVGGGRDQPQHF	TRBJ1-5	-	many	TRBV29-1
TGTGCCAGCAGTTCGAACAGGGAATACACTGAAGCTTTCTTT	CASSSNREYTEAFF	TRBJ1-1	-	-	TRBV12-3/TRBV12-4
TGTGCCAGCAGCCCTCGGGCATGTGAGCAGTACTTC	CASSPRACEQYF	TRBJ2-7	-	many	TRBV7-4
TGTGCCAGCAGTTCCAGGGCTAACGGGGAGCTGTTTTTT	CASSSRANGELFF	TRBJ2-2	-	-	TRBV12-3/TRBV12-4
TGTGCCAGCAGAACAGGGCCTCCCGGGGACATTCAGTACTTC	CASRTGPPGDIQYF	TRBJ2-4	-	many	TRBV6-5
TGCGCCAGCAGCCCCACCAGGGGGGACCTGAACACTGAAGCTTTCTTT	CASSPTRGDLNTEAFF	TRBJ1-1	TRBD1	many	TRBV5-1
TGCGCCAGCAGCTTGGCCCGGGGGGCCGGCTACGAGCAGTACTTC	CASSLARGAGYEQYF	TRBJ2-7	-	many	TRBV5-1
TGTGCCAGCAGTACGAACAGCCCTACTAACTATGGCTACACCTTC	CASSTNSPTNYGYTF	TRBJ1-2	-	many	TRBV6-1
TGTGCCAGCAGTTTTGTTGGGGCCGGCACTGAAGCTTTCTTT	CASSFVGAGTEAFF	TRBJ1-1	-	many	TRBV28
TGTGCCAGCAGCCAAGCAGCTAGCTTAGGGGAGACCCAGTACTTC	CASSQAASLGETQYF	TRBJ2-5	-	many	TRBV3-1
TGTGCCAGCAGTTTTAGCTCCGGGGGGACCCAGTACTTC	CASSFSSGGTQYF	TRBJ2-5	-	-	TRBV12-3/TRBV12-4
TGTGCCAGCAGTTTATGGTCGGGAGTGGGGACCGGGGAGCTGTTTTTT	CASSLWSGVGTGELFF	TRBJ2-2	-	-	TRBV27
TGTGCCAGCAGTTCACTAGCGGGAGGCCATCAAGAGACCCAGTACTTC	CASSSLAGGHQETQYF	TRBJ2-5	TRBD2	once	TRBV27
TGTGCCAGCAGCTTAGTTGGGTTACCCTACGAGCAGTACTTC	CASSLVGLPYEQYF	TRBJ2-7	-	-	TRBV7-2
TGTGCCAGCAGCCGGGACAGTGGTAACTATGGCTACACCTTC	CASSRDSGNYGYTF	TRBJ1-2	TRBD1	many	TRBV27
TGTGCCAGCAGATTAAACTCTGGAAACACCATATATTTT	CASRLNSGNTIYF	TRBJ1-3	-	many	TRBV6-5
TGTGCCAGCAGCCCTTACCAAGGACAGCCTGAAGCTTTCTTT	CASSPYQGQPEAFF	TRBJ1-1	-	few	TRBV12-3/TRBV12-4
TGTGCCAGCAGCCAAGAGGGACCCCAAAGGTACGAGCAGTACTTC	CASSQEGPQRYEQYF	TRBJ2-7	-	many	TRBV3-1
TGTGCCAGCAACCGAGGCGTGAGCGAGACCCAGTACTTC	CASNRGVSETQYF	TRBJ2-5	-	many	TRBV2
TGTGCCAGCAGCCGGGACCACTACGAGCAGTACTTC	CASSRDHYEQYF	TRBJ2-7	-	many	TRBV7-9
TGTGCCAGCAGCCTCCGAGGGGTAGAGAACACTGAAGCTTTCTTT	CASSLRGVENTEAFF	TRBJ1-1	-	many	TRBV2